A selection of T cell receptor beta chains follows, all from one sample in a study of control samples from healthy donors and cancer patients. Measured with immunoSEQ multiplex PCR; TCRdb has only the in-frame clones, and not every one. This table holds under 150,000 clones, roughly 86% found once. Material for sequencing was PBMCs. Receptor source: a man aged 50 to 59 with head and neck cancer. Each CDR3 is given with its conserved first and last residue. The D gene is left open where the match is weak. Only part of the rows carry a size: once, few, many, or a class if the clone is expanded.

J	size	V	D	length	CDR3	DNA
TRBJ2-2	NA	TRBV9	NA	15	CASSAGPLRAGELFF	TGTGCCAGCAGCGCGGGACCCCTTAGGGCCGGGGAGCTGTTTTTT
TRBJ1-1	once	TRBV27	NA	15	CASSPKVQMNTEAFF	TGTGCCAGCAGTCCCAAGGTCCAAATGAACACTGAAGCTTTCTTT
TRBJ1-2	NA	TRBV5-5	NA	14	CASSLEQGNYGYTF	TGTGCCAGCAGCTTGGAGCAGGGGAACTATGGCTACACCTTC
TRBJ1-1	NA	TRBV5-1	TRBD1	16	CASSPATGGWNTEAFF	TGCGCCAGCAGCCCCGCGACAGGGGGTTGGAACACTGAAGCTTTCTTT
TRBJ2-1	NA	TRBV5-1	NA	16	CASRLTRDTLSNEQFF	TGCGCCAGCAGACTGACCCGGGACACCCTAAGCAATGAGCAGTTCTTC
TRBJ2-5	NA	TRBV11-2	NA	11	CASSLRGTQYF	TGTGCCAGCAGCCTAAGAGGGACCCAGTACTTC
TRBJ2-2	NA	TRBV29-1	TRBD2	15	CSVGSVPGGTGELFF	TGCAGCGTCGGGTCGGTCCCGGGGGGGACCGGGGAGCTGTTTTTT
TRBJ1-1	once	TRBV7-2	NA	15	CASSLITMGNTEAFF	TGTGCCAGCAGCTTAATTACTATGGGGAACACTGAAGCTTTCTTT
TRBJ2-3	NA	TRBV6-6	TRBD1	15	CASSHRDSLTDTQYF	TGTGCCAGCAGTCACCGGGACAGTCTCACAGATACGCAGTATTTT
TRBJ2-4	NA	TRBV2	TRBD2	15	CASSEQTSGGYIQYF	TGTGCCAGCAGTGAGCAGACTAGCGGGGGATACATTCAGTACTTC
TRBJ2-7	NA	TRBV5-1	TRBD2	15	CASSLFLAGGDEQYF	TGCGCCAGCAGCTTGTTTCTGGCGGGGGGAGATGAGCAGTACTTC
TRBJ2-7	NA	TRBV6-6	TRBD2	19	CASSFDPSGKPYGSYEQYF	TGTGCCAGCAGCTTCGATCCTAGCGGAAAACCCTATGGGTCGTACGAGCAGTACTTC
TRBJ2-1	NA	TRBV28	NA	15	CASSPGASSYNEQFF	TGTGCCAGCAGTCCCGGGGCGAGCTCCTACAATGAGCAGTTCTTC
TRBJ2-3	NA	TRBV3-1/TRBV3-2	NA	15	CASSQEGTRTGTQYF	TGTGCCAGCAGCCAAGAGGGGACTAGGACAGGTACGCAGTATTTT
TRBJ1-6	NA	TRBV14	NA	13	CASSRGPSAPLHF	TGTGCCAGCAGCCGGGGCCCCTCGGCACCCCTCCACTTT
TRBJ2-6	NA	TRBV7-9	NA	17	CASSSSGHSSGANVLTF	TGTGCCAGCAGCTCCTCGGGACACTCCTCTGGGGCCAACGTCCTGACTTTC
TRBJ2-1	NA	TRBV7-9	NA	15	CASSLGPSSYNEQFF	TGTGCCAGCAGCTTAGGGCCGAGCTCCTACAATGAGCAGTTCTTC